In this sample, the clone carrying this T cell receptor beta chain turned up once. Only in-frame clones appear in the TCRdb table, and some are missing; sequencing was by immunoSEQ multiplex PCR. The sample holds 300,000 to 400,000 clones; over 75% are singletons and the top ten take about 2.3%. This entry comes from a study of blood T cell repertoires in COVID-19. Study at large: T cells, B-cell-depleted T cells, or PBMCs provided the cDNA or gDNA that served as material.

The receptor comes from a woman aged 60-75 years with COVID-19, enrolled during active disease. The sequencing sample was made of peripheral blood.

The CDR3 DNA is TGTGCCAGCAGCGCCCAGGGGACAGTGACTAGCTATGGCTACACCTTC. It encodes CASSAQGTVTSYGYTF. The chain carries TRBV9 and TRBJ1-2; 7 nucleotides align to TRBD1. Trimming took 3 bases from V and 4 from J; bases not matched to a gene: 12. CDR3 length equals 16 residues. From germline, CDR1 is SGDLS and CDR2 YYNGEE.